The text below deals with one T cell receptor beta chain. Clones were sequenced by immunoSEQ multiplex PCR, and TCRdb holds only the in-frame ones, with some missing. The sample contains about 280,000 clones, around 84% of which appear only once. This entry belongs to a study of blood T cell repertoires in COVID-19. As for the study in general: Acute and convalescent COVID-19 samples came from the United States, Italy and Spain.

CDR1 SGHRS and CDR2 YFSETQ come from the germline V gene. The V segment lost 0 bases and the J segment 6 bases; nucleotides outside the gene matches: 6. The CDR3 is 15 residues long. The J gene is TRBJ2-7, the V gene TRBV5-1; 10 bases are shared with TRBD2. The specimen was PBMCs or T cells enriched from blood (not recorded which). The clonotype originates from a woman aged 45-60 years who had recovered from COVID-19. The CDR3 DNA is TGCGCCAGCAGCTTGGCCCCGGGACTAGCGTCCGAGCAGTACTTC. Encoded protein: CASSLAPGLASEQYF.